These 10 T cell receptor beta chains originate from one sample sequenced in a study of breast tumors, draining lymph nodes, adjacent tissues. TCRdb re-called the multiplex PCR reads with MiXCR, one entry per CDR3 protein. The repertoire has 15,000 or so distinct CDR3 sequences, about three fifths of them found once; the top ten carry around 31%. The sequenced material came from tumor-adjacent breast tissue. The receptors shown here come from a female donor with breast cancer. Some clones in this sample may be carry-over from other donors' samples.

This clonotype appeared many times. V and J are TRBV18 and TRBJ2-7; TRBD1 aligns across 9 bases. Germline loops: CDR1 KGHSH, CDR2 LQKENI. The CDR3 is made up of 14 amino acids. The trim removed 4 bases at V and 3 bases at J, leaving 4 bases unmatched. The CDR3 sequence is CASSLVDRGYEQYF. CDR3 nucleotide sequence: TGTGCCAGCTCACTAGTGGACAGGGGCTACGAGCAGTACTTC. Combining the CDR3 with reference TRBV18 and TRBJ2-7 gives the whole variable domain NAGVMQNPRHLVRRRGQEARLRCSPMKGHSHVYWYRQLPEEGLKFMVYLQKENIIDESGMPKERFSAEFPKEGPSILRIQQVVRGDSAAYFCASSLVDRGYEQYFGPGTRLTVT.

This clonotype appeared a single time. The chain is built from TRBV19 and TRBJ2-1, with 9 bases aligning to TRBD2. CDR3 size: 16 residues. Germline CDR1 and CDR2: LNHDA and SQIVND (reference sequence). Unmatched junction bases numbered 11, after V lost 5 bases and J lost 6 bases. CDR3 in DNA: TGTGCCAGTAGTGGGGCTAGCGGGACCAACACCAATGAGCAGTTCTTC. It codes for CASSGASGTNTNEQFF.

The rearrangement uses TRBV10-1 and TRBJ2-3; D is unresolved. Trimming removed 1 base from V and 4 bases from J, with 6 bases in between. The CDR3 has 13 residues. Germline V CDR1 and CDR2: WNHNN, SYGVQD (reference sequence). CDR3 DNA: TGCGCCAGCAGTGAGTACGTAGCAGATACGCAGTATTTT. Amino acid sequence: CASSEYVADTQYF.

Regarding this clonotype: Because it lacks the conserved phenylalanine or tryptophan at the end, this CDR3 is likely a read error. V and J are TRBV12-3 or TRBV12-4 and TRBJ2-6; D is unresolved. The V end was cut by 0 bases, the J end by 2 bases, with 14 bases between. The CDR3 totals 18 residues. The chain's CDR3 is CASSLAGIDLTGANVLTL. The DNA of the CDR3 is TGTGCCAGCAGTTTAGCGGGCATTGACCTAACTGGGGCCAACGTCCTGACTCTC.

In its sample, this clonotype was seen many times. A much larger clone differs from this one at a single base, so this may be a read error. V gene TRBV11-2 combines with J gene TRBJ2-5, with TRBD2 identical over 9 bases. From germline, CDR1 is SGHAT and CDR2 FQNNGV. J gave up 4 bases and V 4 bases, and 4 bases lay outside the gene matches. This CDR3 contains 14 residues. CDR3 nucleotide sequence: TGTGCCAGCAGCTCCAGCGGGAGGCCAGAGACCCAGTACTTC. Encoded protein: CASSSSGRPETQYF.

Sample share makes this clonotype medium-sized. The chain has TRBV11-2 and TRBJ1-2; D perhaps matches TRBD1 (5 bases). Trimming removed 0 bases at V and 1 base at J, with 9 bases between. This CDR3 has 15 residues. Germline V lookup: CDR1 SGHAT, CDR2 FQNNGV. CDR3: CASSLEAGFNYGYTF. CDR3 DNA: TGTGCCAGCAGCTTAGAGGCAGGGTTTAACTATGGCTACACCTTC. The full variable domain, its missing parts supplied by reference TRBV11-2 and TRBJ1-2, is EAGVAQSPRYKIIEKRQSVAFWCNPISGHATLYWYQQILGQGPKLLIQFQNNGVVDDSQLPKDRFSAERLKGVDSTLKIQPAKLEDSAVYLCASSLEAGFNYGYTFGSGTRLTVV.

This clonotype came up many times. The chain carries TRBV27 and TRBJ2-1; 8 bases match TRBD2. The CDR3 has 15 amino acids. The V gene end was trimmed by 6 bases and the J gene end by 7 bases; junction bases not matched to a gene: 11. Germline CDR1 is MNHEY and CDR2 is SMNVEV (reference sequence). The CDR3 spells CASRPVAGRGNEQFF. For the CDR3, the DNA is TGTGCCAGCAGACCCGTAGCGGGAAGGGGTAATGAGCAGTTCTTC.

This clonotype has ten or more counts. A much bigger clone sits one base away, suggesting this may be a read error. V gene TRBV6-1 combines with J gene TRBJ2-6; 10 bases agree with TRBD1. Trimming took 5 bases from V and 2 from J; bases not matched to a gene: 9. The CDR3 has 18 residues. Per the germline V gene, CDR1 is MNHNS and CDR2 is SASEGT. The CDR3 DNA follows: TGTGCCAGCAGTCAAACGGACAGGGGGGAGACTGGGGCCAACGTCCTGACTTTC. Its protein product is CASSQTDRGETGANVLTF.

This chain connects TRBV30 to TRBJ2-1; TRBD2 agrees at 7 bases. V shed 0 bases, J shed 8 bases, and the junction held 10 bases outside the gene matches. The CDR3 covers 15 residues. Germline CDR1 and CDR2: GTSNPN and SVGIG (reference sequence). The DNA for the CDR3 is TGTGCCTGGAGTGTCACTAGCGCGGGTGGTTATGAGCAGTTCTTC. Protein sequence: CAWSVTSAGGYEQFF.

The chain has TRBV10-2 and TRBJ2-3, with 11 bases fitting TRBD2. V lost 5 bases and J lost 4; bases outside the gene matches: 5. The CDR3 consists of 15 residues. Looked up from germline, CDR1 is WSHSY and CDR2 is SAAADI. Here the CDR3 reads CASSSPSGRPDTQYF. The CDR3 region has the DNA TGCGCCAGCAGTTCCCCTAGCGGGAGGCCAGATACGCAGTATTTT.